The present T cell receptor (beta chain) was sequenced within a study of shared clonotypes between healthy human individuals. V was clipped by 5 bases and J by 1 base; unmatched bases: 14. CDR1 is SGHRS and CDR2 is YFSETQ in the germline V gene. This CDR3 contains 17 residues. Assay: immunoSEQ multiplex PCR; the TCRdb copy retains only in-frame clones and omits some. The table lists some 2,500,000 clones, roughly 93% of them singletons. The chain couples TRBV5-1 to TRBJ2-5; 7 bases align to TRBD2. This sequence was found in a man aged 18 to 30 in good health. Some clones in this sample may be carry-over from other donors' samples. The source material was naive CD4+ T cells from PBMCs. As to subset: CD45RA+ positively selected. The CDR3 DNA reads TGCGCCAGCAGAGAGATGATGAGCGGGACTCCCCAAGAGACCCAGTACTTC. Protein sequence: CASREMMSGTPQETQYF.